A single T cell receptor beta chain is shown here with its context. These data come from a study of T cells in Graves' hyperthyroidism and ophthalmopathy. CDR1 and CDR2 from the germline V gene are SGHNT and YENEEA. V lost 1 base, J lost 8 bases, and 18 bases lay in between. The CDR3 covers 16 residues. Amplified regions were TCR beta CDR3 sequences from RNA transcripts. The primer set for the first-round RT-PCR of the TCR CDR3 was HTBI. TCRdb redid the calling of the multiplex PCR reads with MiXCR, one entry per CDR3 protein. In the table there are around 560,000 distinct CDR3 sequences, roughly 17% of which are singletons.

This receptor was identified in a woman under 30 with Graves' hyperthyroidism. The specimen sequenced was blood. The chain joins TRBV11-3 to TRBJ2-1; D tentatively reads TRBD1 or TRBD2 (5 bases each). CDR3 region: CASSLAFSGTPYEQFF. CDR3 sequence (DNA): TGTGCCAGCAGCTTAGCGTTTTCTGGGACGCCCTATGAGCAGTTCTTC.